The T cell receptor (beta chain) under discussion was sequenced for a study of OX40 agonist ivuxolimab in advanced cancers. Data came from immunoSEQ multiplex PCR; TCRdb stores just in-frame clones and leaves some out. Of roughly 100,000 clones listed, roughly 95% are singletons. Per germline, CDR1 GTSNPN and CDR2 SVGIG (reference sequence). V trimming: 2 bases; J trimming: 8 bases; junction bases outside the gene matches: 11. The CDR3 has 14 amino acids. The sequencing here drew on CD4+ or CD8+ T cells sorted from blood, taken in a trial of the OX40 agonist ivuxolimab. This clonotype was sampled from an adult with an advanced solid tumor such as melanoma, head and neck, liver or kidney cancer. V is TRBV30 and J is TRBJ1-2; 7 bases are shared with TRBD1. The CDR3 region has the DNA TGTGCCTGGAGTATCTCAGGGGGGGGTGAGGGCTACACCTTC. It translates to CAWSISGGGEGYTF.